This TCR beta chain emerged from a study of T-cell reconstitution after alpha-beta-depleted transplantation in children. CDR1 KGHSH and CDR2 LQKENI come from the germline V gene. The CDR3 has 14 amino acids. Trimming removed 8 bases at V and 0 bases at J, with 11 bases between. This clonotype was seen repeatedly, ten times or more. Using unique molecular identifiers, the investigators prepared the TCRbeta library. MiXCR, applied by TCRdb to the PCR reads, yields one record per CDR3 protein. The table shows under 300,000 distinct CDR3 sequences, with 9.7% occurring only once. This chain uses TRBV18 with TRBJ1-3; D unclear. Specimen: PBMCs from the stem cell graft donor, collected from the stem cell graft. The clonotype was recovered from a human donor who donated a stem cell graft to a child with SCID. The CDR3 region is CASRRGNSGNTIYF. The CDR3 region has the DNA TGTGCCAGCCGTCGCGGTAACTCTGGAAACACCATATATTTT.